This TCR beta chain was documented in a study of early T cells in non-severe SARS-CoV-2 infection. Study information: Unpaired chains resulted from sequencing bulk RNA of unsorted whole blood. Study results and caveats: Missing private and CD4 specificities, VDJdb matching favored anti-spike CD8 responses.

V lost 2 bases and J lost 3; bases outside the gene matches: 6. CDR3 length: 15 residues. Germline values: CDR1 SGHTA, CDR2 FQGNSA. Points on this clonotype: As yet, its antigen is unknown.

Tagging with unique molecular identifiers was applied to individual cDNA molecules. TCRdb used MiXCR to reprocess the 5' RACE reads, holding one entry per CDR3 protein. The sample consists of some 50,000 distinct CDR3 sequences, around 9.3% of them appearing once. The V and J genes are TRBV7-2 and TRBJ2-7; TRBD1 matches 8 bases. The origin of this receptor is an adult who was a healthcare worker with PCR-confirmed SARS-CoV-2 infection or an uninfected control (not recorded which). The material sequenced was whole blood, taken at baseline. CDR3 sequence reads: CASSLWTGNNYEQYF. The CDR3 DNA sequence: TGTGCCAGCAGCTTATGGACAGGGAACAACTACGAGCAGTACTTC.